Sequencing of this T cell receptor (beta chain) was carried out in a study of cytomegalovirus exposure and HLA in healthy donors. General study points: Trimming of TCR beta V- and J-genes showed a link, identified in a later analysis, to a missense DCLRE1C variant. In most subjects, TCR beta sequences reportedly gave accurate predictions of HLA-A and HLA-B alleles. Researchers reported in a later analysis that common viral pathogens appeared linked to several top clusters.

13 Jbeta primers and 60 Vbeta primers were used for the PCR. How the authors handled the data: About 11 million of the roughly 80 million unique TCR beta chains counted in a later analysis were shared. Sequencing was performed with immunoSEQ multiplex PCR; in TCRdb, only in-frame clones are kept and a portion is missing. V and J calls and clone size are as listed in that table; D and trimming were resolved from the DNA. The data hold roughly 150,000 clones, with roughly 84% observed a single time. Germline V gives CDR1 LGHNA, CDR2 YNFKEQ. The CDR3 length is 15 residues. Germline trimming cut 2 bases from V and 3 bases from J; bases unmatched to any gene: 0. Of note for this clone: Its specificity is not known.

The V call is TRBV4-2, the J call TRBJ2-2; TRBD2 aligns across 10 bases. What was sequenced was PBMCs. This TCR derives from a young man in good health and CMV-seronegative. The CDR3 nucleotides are TGTGCCAGCAGCCAACTAGCGGGAGACACCGGGGAGCTGTTTTTT. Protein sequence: CASSQLAGDTGELFF.